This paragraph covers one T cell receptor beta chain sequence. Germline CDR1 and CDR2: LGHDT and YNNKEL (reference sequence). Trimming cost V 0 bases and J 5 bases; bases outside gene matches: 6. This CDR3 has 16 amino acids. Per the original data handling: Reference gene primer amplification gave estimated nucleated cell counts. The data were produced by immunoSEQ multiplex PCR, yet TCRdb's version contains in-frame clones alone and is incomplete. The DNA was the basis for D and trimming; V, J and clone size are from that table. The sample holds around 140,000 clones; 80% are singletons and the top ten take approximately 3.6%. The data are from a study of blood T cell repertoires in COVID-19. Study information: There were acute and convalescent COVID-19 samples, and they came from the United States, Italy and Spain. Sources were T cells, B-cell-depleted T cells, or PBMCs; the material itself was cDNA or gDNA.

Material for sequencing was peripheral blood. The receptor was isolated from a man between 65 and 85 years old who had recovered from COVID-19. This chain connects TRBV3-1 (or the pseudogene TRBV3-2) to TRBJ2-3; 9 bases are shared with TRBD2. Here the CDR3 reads CASSQDSGRLGDTQYF. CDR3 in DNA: TGTGCCAGCAGCCAAGATAGCGGGAGACTGGGAGATACGCAGTATTTT.